These 7 T cell receptor beta chains originate from one sample sequenced in a study of Ad26.COV2.S vaccination and SARS-CoV-2 variants. Clones were sequenced by immunoSEQ multiplex PCR, and TCRdb holds only the in-frame ones, with some missing. The data show hundreds of thousands of clones, about 90% seen once. Sequencing was performed on peripheral blood, taken after recovery from COVID-19. The receptors stem from a human donor who had recovered from COVID-19.

The chain recombines TRBV3-1 (or the pseudogene TRBV3-2) with TRBJ2-5; 9 bases match TRBD2. The CDR3 has 16 amino acids. Germline CDR1 and CDR2: LGHDT and YNNKEL (reference sequence). V shed 3 bases, J shed 5 bases, and the junction held 10 bases outside the gene matches. Here the CDR3 DNA reads TGTGCCAGCAGCCACCCGGGCGGGGGGGCCTTGGAGACCCAGTACTTC. Protein sequence: CASSHPGGGALETQYF.

The chain carries TRBV4-1 and TRBJ2-7; either TRBD1 or TRBD2 may supply D (5 bases each). Trimming pared 5 bases from V and 5 bases from J, leaving 16 bases between. This CDR3 is 14 amino acids long. Per the germline V gene, CDR1 is MGHRA and CDR2 is YSYEKL. The CDR3 DNA reads as TGCGCCAGCAGCTCGACAGCGGTAGGGCACGAGCAGTACTTC. Its translation: CASSSTAVGHEQYF.

This chain joins TRBV9 and TRBJ2-7; possibly TRBD2 for D (6 bases). Germline CDR1 SGDLS, CDR2 YYNGEE. V was pared by 0 bases and J by 7 bases, with 11 bases between. CDR3 size: 13 residues. CDR3 nucleotides: TGTGCCAGCAGCGTAGGAGATAGCGGTGAGCAGTACTTC. Translation gives CASSVGDSGEQYF. Full variable domain (rest looked up from reference TRBV9 and TRBJ2-7): DSGVTQTPKHLITATGQRVTLRCSPRSGDLSVYWYQQSLDQGLQFLIQYYNGEERAKGNILERFSAQQFPDLHSELNLSSLELGDSALYFCASSVGDSGEQYFGPGTRLTVT.

The chain employs TRBV28 and TRBJ2-3; TRBD2 might be the D (6 bases). The ends were cut back, 3 bases at V and 3 bases at J, with 13 bases in the middle. Germline V CDR1 and CDR2: MDHEN, SYDVKM. This CDR3 is built from 15 residues. The DNA of the CDR3 is TGTGCCAGCAGTTTCGGAGGGATTGGGACAGATACGCAGTATTTT. Its protein product is CASSFGGIGTDTQYF.

CDR3 nucleotide sequence: TGCGCCAGCAGCACCAGCTGGGGTGGCAATCAGCCCCAGCATTTT. It codes for CASSTSWGGNQPQHF. The chain couples TRBV4-1 to TRBJ1-5; D unclear. The CDR3 totals 15 residues. V lost 5 bases and J 2 bases, leaving 13 bases between the germline ends. The germline V gene encodes CDR1 MGHRA and CDR2 YSYEKL.

The genes are TRBV10-3 and TRBJ2-2, with 8 bases matching TRBD1. CDR1 and CDR2 (germline): ENHRY, SYGVKD. The ends lost 4 bases at V and 0 bases at J; junction bases unmatched: 1. CDR3 length: 15 amino acids. Written as DNA, the CDR3 is TGTGCCATCAGTGGGGGACAGGCGAACACCGGGGAGCTGTTTTTT. It yields the protein CAISGGQANTGELFF.

The chain couples TRBV6-6 to TRBJ2-7; 7 bases are shared with TRBD1. The V and J ends lost 7 bases and 1 base, in that order; junction bases with no gene match: 4. CDR3 length equals 13 residues. The V gene's germline CDR1 is MNHNY and CDR2 SVGAGI (reference sequence). The CDR3 loop is CASMDRLSYEQYF. Here the CDR3 DNA reads TGTGCCAGCATGGACAGGCTATCCTACGAGCAGTACTTC.